This T cell receptor beta chain emerged from a study of Ad26.COV2.S vaccination and SARS-CoV-2 variants. The repertoire was sequenced with immunoSEQ multiplex PCR; TCRdb's copy has only in-frame clones and lacks some. The top ten hold about 3% of the sample, which has hundreds of thousands of clones, roughly 84% seen once. Per germline, CDR1 SGHDT and CDR2 YYEEEE. CDR3 length: 16 residues. Deletions cut 0 bases from V and 4 bases from J, with 13 bases between. The treatment denotes: roughly 19 received Ad26.COV2.S at low or high dose, single or two shots; several received placebo; per-sample allocation not given. Day 63 after the first injection of vaccine or placebo was the sampling time. This clone has a single count. What it binds is not known. Study-level results: Substantial response breadth was reportedly seen for spike-specific CD8+ and CD4+ T cells after vaccination.

The chain has TRBV5-6 and TRBJ2-2; D assignment may be TRBD1 or TRBD2 (5 bases each). The sample in question was peripheral blood, obtained in a trial of Ad26.COV2.S vaccine versus placebo. This TCR came from a person aged 18 to 65 who received the Ad26.COV2.S COVID-19 vaccine or a placebo. CDR3 loop: CASSLVPGTSTGELFF. Written as DNA, the CDR3 is TGTGCCAGCAGCTTGGTCCCAGGGACCTCCACCGGGGAGCTGTTTTTT.